These T cell receptor beta chains were read from a single sample in a study of technical replicates of blood from a few donors. Here immunoSEQ multiplex PCR was the method, and the copy in TCRdb shows in-frame clones only, minus some. The repertoire holds fewer than 85,000 clones, with 85% to 95% as singletons. What was sequenced was PBMCs. The receptors originated from a human donor in good health. Some clones in this sample may be carry-over from other donors' samples. The CDR3 runs from the conserved cysteine through the conserved F or W. The order of the fields is V gene, J gene, D gene, clone size, CDR3 length, CDR3 protein, CDR3 DNA. A D gene is named only where the DNA matches it firmly. The listing skips clone size in some rows; elsewhere it reads once, few, many or a size class.

>TRBV7-6|TRBJ2-1|.|.|14
CASSLEESYNEQFF
TGTGCCAGCAGCTTAGAGGAGTCCTACAATGAGCAGTTCTTC
>TRBV6-1|TRBJ1-3|TRBD1|.|16
CASSVRTGWGGNTIYF
TGTGCCAGCAGTGTACGGACAGGGTGGGGTGGAAACACCATATATTTT
>TRBV2|TRBJ2-5|.|.|15
CASSGGRMAGETQYF
TGTGCCAGCAGTGGAGGAAGGATGGCGGGAGAGACCCAGTACTTC
>TRBV10-3|TRBJ2-1|TRBD2|once|16
CAISESSGSSYNEQFF
TGTGCCATCAGTGAGTCTAGCGGGAGCTCCTACAATGAGCAGTTCTTC
>TRBV4-3|TRBJ2-7|.|.|13
CASSQDQGLEQYF
TGCGCCAGCAGCCAAGATCAGGGGTTGGAGCAGTACTTC
>TRBV6-1|TRBJ1-1|.|once|13
CASSFGQNTEAFF
TGTGCCAGCAGTTTCGGACAGAACACTGAAGCTTTCTTT
>TRBV5-4|TRBJ1-5|TRBD1|.|15
CASSRQGAVGEPQHF
TGTGCCAGCAGTCGACAGGGGGCCGTTGGGGAGCCCCAGCATTTT
>TRBV4-3|TRBJ1-2|.|.|18
CASSQDRGRADVNYGYTF
TGCGCCAGCAGCCAAGATCGGGGGAGGGCAGACGTTAACTATGGCTACACCTTC
>TRBV4-3|TRBJ1-1|.|.|13
CASSQREGTEAFF
TGCGCCAGCAGCCAGAGGGAGGGGACTGAAGCTTTCTTT
>TRBV15|TRBJ1-1|.|medium-sized|15
CATSRDREGNTEAFF
TGTGCCACCAGCAGAGATAGGGAGGGGAACACTGAAGCTTTCTTT
>TRBV7-9|TRBJ2-2|.|.|15
CASTPVVAYTGELFF
TGTGCCAGCACCCCGGTGGTTGCGTACACCGGGGAGCTGTTTTTT
>TRBV27|TRBJ2-6|.|.|15
CASRNQASGANVLTF
TGTGCCAGCAGAAACCAAGCCTCTGGGGCCAACGTCCTGACTTTC
>TRBV15|TRBJ1-1|.|.|15
CATSRDGVGGVSAFF
TGTGCCACCAGCAGAGATGGGGTGGGGGGGGTATCGGCTTTCTTT
>TRBV27|TRBJ1-2|TRBD1|.|16
CASTPNPPTGAAGYTF
TGTGCCAGCACTCCAAATCCCCCAACAGGGGCAGCCGGCTACACCTTC
>TRBV2|TRBJ2-3|TRBD2|.|15
CASTYLAGLTDTQYF
TGTGCCAGCACGTACCTAGCGGGACTAACAGATACGCAGTATTTT
>TRBV5-1|TRBJ2-1|.|.|14
CASSLRGAYNEQFF
TGCGCCAGCAGCTTGAGAGGCGCATACAATGAGCAGTTCTTC
>TRBV18|TRBJ1-1|TRBD1|.|16
CASSHRDRARGTEAFF
TGTGCCAGCTCCCACAGGGACAGGGCCAGGGGCACTGAAGCTTTCTTT
>TRBV7-2|TRBJ2-7|TRBD1|.|14
CASSLSRDRYEQYF
TGTGCCAGCAGCCTCTCTCGGGACAGATACGAGCAGTACTTC
>TRBV19|TRBJ1-2|.|.|14
CASSILERNYGYTF
TGTGCCAGTAGTATATTGGAGAGAAACTATGGCTACACCTTC
>TRBV6-1|TRBJ2-3|.|.|13
CASRVEGYDTQYF
TGTGCCAGCAGGGTGGAGGGGTATGATACGCAGTATTTT
>TRBV6-4|TRBJ1-6|.|.|15
CASRAQGIGNSPLHF
TGTGCCAGCAGGGCACAGGGAATAGGGAATTCACCCCTCCACTTT
>TRBV19|TRBJ1-2|TRBD1|few|15
CAGRKTGTGGYGYTF
TGTGCCGGACGAAAAACCGGGACAGGGGGTTATGGCTACACCTTC
>TRBV4-1|TRBJ2-7|TRBD2|.|14
CASSHPSGNYEQYF
TGCGCCAGCAGCCACCCTAGCGGAAACTACGAGCAGTACTTC
>TRBV5-1|TRBJ2-7|TRBD1|.|14
CASTPGTGAYEQYF
TGCGCCAGCACCCCCGGGACAGGGGCCTACGAGCAGTACTTC
>TRBV18|TRBJ2-5|.|.|13
CASSPPFPITQYF
TGTGCCAGCTCACCACCCTTTCCGATCACTCAGTACTTC
>TRBV2|TRBJ1-1|TRBD1|.|16
CASRRTRTGTNTEAFF
TGTGCCAGCAGACGAACCCGGACAGGGACGAACACTGAAGCTTTCTTT
>TRBV11-2|TRBJ2-3|.|once|16
CASSSRGGRTADTQYF
TGTGCCAGCAGCTCTAGAGGGGGAAGGACAGCAGATACGCAGTATTTT
>TRBV25-1|TRBJ2-3|.|once|16
CASSERGGARTDTQYF
TGTGCCAGCAGTGAAAGGGGGGGGGCCCGGACAGATACGCAGTATTTT
>TRBV7-9|TRBJ1-1|.|.|14
CASSSGRVNTEAFF
TGTGCCAGCAGCTCCGGTAGAGTAAACACTGAAGCTTTCTTT
>TRBV29-1|TRBJ1-5|.|.|13
CSVSDSLNQPQHF
TGCAGCGTTTCCGACAGCCTCAATCAGCCCCAGCATTTT
>TRBV13|TRBJ2-1|TRBD2|.|15
CASSLVAGTVNEQFF
TGTGCCAGCAGCTTAGTAGCGGGGACGGTCAATGAGCAGTTCTTC
>TRBV11-2|TRBJ2-1|TRBD2|.|17
CASSLDGPAGVWRGQFF
TGTGCCAGCAGCTTAGACGGTCCAGCGGGGGTGTGGAGAGGGCAGTTCTTC
>TRBV7-2|TRBJ2-7|.|.|16
CASSLVIGGRLYEQYF
TGTGCCAGCAGCTTAGTGATCGGGGGGCGGTTGTACGAGCAGTACTTC